This T cell receptor (beta chain) is from a study of CD8+CD57+ T cells in acquired aplastic anemia. The wider study: Recorded DNA amounts for sorted CD4+ and CD8+ cells had an average of approximately 3 ug. CD4+ cells from healthy donors averaged roughly 11 million reads. Whole-study results and caveats: Patients and controls shared just under 30 CD8+ CDR3 sequences. Simpson's diversity of CD8+ cells was not significantly different in patients compared with controls.

Genomic DNA served as template for TCR beta VDJ and CDR3 profiling. TCRdb recomputed calls from the reads with MiXCR, one row per CDR3 protein. The profile covers about 180,000 distinct CDR3 sequences, with roughly half appearing a single time and 2.5% to 3.5% taken by the ten largest. Trimming removed 4 bases from V and 6 bases from J, with 10 bases in between. CDR3 length: 14 amino acids. The germline V gene has CDR1 ENHRY and CDR2 SYGVKD. Points on this clonotype: Its antigen is unidentified.

The receptor was isolated from a human donor in good health. The sample consisted of sorted CD4+, CD8+, or CD8+CD57+ T cells (not recorded which) from PBMCs. J is TRBJ1-6 and V is TRBV10-3, with a tentative D call TRBD1 (6 bases). CDR3 DNA sequence: TGTGCCATCAGTGCAGGACAGCGTAATTCACCCCTCCACTTT. Translating it yields CAISAGQRNSPLHF.